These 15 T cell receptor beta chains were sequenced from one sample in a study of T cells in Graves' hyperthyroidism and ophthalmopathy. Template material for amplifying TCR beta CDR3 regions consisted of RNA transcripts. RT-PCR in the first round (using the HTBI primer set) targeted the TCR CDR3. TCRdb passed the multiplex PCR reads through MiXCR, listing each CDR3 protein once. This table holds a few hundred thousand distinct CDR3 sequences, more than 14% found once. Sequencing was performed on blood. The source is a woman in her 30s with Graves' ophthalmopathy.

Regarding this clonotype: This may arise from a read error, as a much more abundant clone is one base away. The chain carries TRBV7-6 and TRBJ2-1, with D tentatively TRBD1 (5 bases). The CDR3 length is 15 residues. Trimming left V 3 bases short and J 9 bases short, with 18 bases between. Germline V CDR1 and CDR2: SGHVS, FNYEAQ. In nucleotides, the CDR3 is TGTGCCAGCAGCTTGGGTCCGTTGGGGCTCAGTGAGCAGTTCTTC. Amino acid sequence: CASSLGPLGLSEQFF.

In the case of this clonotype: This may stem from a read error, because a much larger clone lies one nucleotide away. The CDR3 DNA reads TGTGCCAGCAGTTTTCGACTTAGTGAAAAACTGTTTTTT. It encodes CASSFRLSEKLFF. The V call is TRBV28, the J call TRBJ1-4, with unresolved D. The CDR3 sequence is 13 residues long. Trimming took 3 bases from V and 7 from J, leaving 9 bases between them. Germline CDR1 reads MDHEN; CDR2 reads SYDVKM.

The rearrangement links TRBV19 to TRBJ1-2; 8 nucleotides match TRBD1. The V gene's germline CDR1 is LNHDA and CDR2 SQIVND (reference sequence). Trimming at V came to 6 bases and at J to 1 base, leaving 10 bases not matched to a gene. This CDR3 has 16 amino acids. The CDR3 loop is CASSPTGTGVNYGYTF. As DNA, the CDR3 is TGTGCCAGTAGCCCGACCGGGACAGGAGTTAACTATGGCTACACCTTC.

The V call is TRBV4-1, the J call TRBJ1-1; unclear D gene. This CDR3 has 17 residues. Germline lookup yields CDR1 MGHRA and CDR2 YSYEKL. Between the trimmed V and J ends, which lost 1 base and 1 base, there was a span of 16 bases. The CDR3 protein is CASSQGIGGISNTEAFF. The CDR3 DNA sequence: TGCGCCAGCAGCCAAGGGATCGGCGGGATTTCGAACACTGAAGCTTTCTTT.

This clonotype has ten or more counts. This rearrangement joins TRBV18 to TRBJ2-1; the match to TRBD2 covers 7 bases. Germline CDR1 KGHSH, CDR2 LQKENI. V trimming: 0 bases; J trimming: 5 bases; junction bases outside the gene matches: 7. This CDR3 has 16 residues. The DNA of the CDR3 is TGTGCCAGCTCACCACCAAGTCGCGGGGGAAACAATGAGCAGTTCTTC. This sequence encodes CASSPPSRGGNNEQFF.

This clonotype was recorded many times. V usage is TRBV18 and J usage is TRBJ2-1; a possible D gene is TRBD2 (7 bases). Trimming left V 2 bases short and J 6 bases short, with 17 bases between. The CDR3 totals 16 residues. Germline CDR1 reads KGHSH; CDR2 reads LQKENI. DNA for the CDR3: TGTGCCAGCTCACCAACTGTGGGGGGGCGCTTCAATGAGCAGTTCTTC. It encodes CASSPTVGGRFNEQFF.

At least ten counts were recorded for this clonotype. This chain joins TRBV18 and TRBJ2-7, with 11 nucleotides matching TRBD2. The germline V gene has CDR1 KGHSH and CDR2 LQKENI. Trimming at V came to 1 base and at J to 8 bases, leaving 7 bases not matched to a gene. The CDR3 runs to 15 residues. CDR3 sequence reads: CASSPQVAGGRQQYF. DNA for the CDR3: TGTGCCAGCTCACCACAGGTAGCGGGGGGGCGTCAGCAGTACTTC.

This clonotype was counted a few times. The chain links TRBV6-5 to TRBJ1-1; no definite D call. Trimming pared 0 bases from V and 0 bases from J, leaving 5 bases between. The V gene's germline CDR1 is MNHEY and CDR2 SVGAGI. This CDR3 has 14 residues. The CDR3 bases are TGTGCCAGCAGTTACTCGGATGTGAACACTGAAGCTTTCTTT. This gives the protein CASSYSDVNTEAFF.

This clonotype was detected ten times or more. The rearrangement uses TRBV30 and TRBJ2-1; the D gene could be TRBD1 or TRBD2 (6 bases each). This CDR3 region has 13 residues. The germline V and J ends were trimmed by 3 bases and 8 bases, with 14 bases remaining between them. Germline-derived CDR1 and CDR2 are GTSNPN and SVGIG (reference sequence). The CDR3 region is CAWRRGAGDEQFF. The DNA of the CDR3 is TGTGCCTGGAGAAGGGGGGCCGGGGATGAGCAGTTCTTC.

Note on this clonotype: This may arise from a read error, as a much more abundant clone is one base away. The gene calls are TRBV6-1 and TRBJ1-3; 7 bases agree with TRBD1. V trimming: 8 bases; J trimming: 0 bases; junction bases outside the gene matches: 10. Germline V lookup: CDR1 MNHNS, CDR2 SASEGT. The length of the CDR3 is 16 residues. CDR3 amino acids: CASGTYGTVSGNTIYF. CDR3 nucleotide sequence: TGTGCCAGCGGTACGTACGGGACAGTCTCTGGAAACACCATATATTTT.

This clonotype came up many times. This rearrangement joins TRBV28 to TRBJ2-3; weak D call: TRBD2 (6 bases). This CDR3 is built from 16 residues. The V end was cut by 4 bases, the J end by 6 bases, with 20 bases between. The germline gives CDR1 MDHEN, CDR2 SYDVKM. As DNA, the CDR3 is TGTGCCAGCAGTTCCCCGGGGGACTCCGGGCGGGATACGCAGTATTTT. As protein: CASSSPGDSGRDTQYF.

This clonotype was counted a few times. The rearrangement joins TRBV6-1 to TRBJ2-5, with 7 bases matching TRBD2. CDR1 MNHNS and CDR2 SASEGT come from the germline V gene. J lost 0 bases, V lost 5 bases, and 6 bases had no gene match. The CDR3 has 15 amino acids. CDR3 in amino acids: CASSSGGINQETQYF. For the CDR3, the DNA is TGTGCCAGCAGTTCCGGGGGGATTAACCAAGAGACCCAGTACTTC.

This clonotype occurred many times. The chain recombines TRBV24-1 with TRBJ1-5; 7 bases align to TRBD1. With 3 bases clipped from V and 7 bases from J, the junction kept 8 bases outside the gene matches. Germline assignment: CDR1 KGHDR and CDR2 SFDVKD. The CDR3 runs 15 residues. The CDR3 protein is CATSDPGTVGQPQHF. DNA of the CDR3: TGTGCCACCAGTGATCCGGGGACAGTCGGACAGCCCCAGCATTTT.

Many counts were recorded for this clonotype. CDR3 amino acids: CASSDPRTGGEQPQHF. For the CDR3, the DNA is TGTGCCAGCAGCGATCCCCGGACGGGGGGCGAGCAGCCCCAGCATTTT. The V and J genes are TRBV2 and TRBJ1-5, with D perhaps matching TRBD1 (6 bases). From germline, CDR1 is SNHLY and CDR2 FYNNEI. CDR3 length: 16 amino acids. The ends were cut back, 6 bases at V and 7 bases at J, with 22 bases in the middle.

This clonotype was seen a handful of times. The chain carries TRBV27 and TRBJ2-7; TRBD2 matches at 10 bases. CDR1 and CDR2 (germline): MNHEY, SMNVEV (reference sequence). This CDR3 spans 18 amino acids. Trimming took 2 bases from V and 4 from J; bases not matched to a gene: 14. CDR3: CASSLGLAGARGVYEQYF. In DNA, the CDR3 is TGTGCCAGCAGTTTAGGGCTAGCGGGGGCCAGGGGGGTTTACGAGCAGTACTTC.